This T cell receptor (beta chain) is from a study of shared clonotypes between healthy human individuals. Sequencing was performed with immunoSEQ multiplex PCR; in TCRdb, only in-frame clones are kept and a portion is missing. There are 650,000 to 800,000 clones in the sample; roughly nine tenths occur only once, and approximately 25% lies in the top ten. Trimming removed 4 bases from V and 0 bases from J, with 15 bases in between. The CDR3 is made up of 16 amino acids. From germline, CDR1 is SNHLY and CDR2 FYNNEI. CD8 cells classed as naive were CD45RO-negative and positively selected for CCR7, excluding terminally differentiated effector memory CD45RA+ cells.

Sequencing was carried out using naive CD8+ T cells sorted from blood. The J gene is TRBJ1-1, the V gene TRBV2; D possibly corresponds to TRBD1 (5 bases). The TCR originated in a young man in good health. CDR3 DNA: TGTGCCAGCAGTGCGGGGAGCCAGGGTTTGAACACTGAAGCTTTCTTT. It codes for CASSAGSQGLNTEAFF.